The rows below give T cell receptor beta chains drawn from one sample of a study of blood T cell repertoires in COVID-19. This table comes from immunoSEQ multiplex PCR, and its TCRdb copy is limited to in-frame clones, with some not included. The table has approximately 60,000 clones, 85% seen once. The sequencing input was peripheral blood. The receptors stem from a human donor in a cohort sampled during active COVID-19. The CDR3 runs from the conserved cysteine through the conserved F or W. The D gene is left open where the match is weak. The size field is filled for only some rows; it gives once, few, many or a size class.

>12|TRBV7-2|TRBD2|TRBJ2-1|.
CASSPAGLAGFF
TGTGCCAGCAGCCCAGCGGGACTAGCGGGGTTCTTC
>15|TRBV5-4|TRBD2|TRBJ2-2|.
CASSLAVSGTGELFF
TGTGCCAGCAGCTTGGCGGTTAGCGGGACCGGGGAGCTGTTTTTT
>14|TRBV19|.|TRBJ2-7|.
CASSTFDSSYEQYF
TGTGCCAGTAGTACGTTCGACAGCTCCTACGAGCAGTACTTC
>14|TRBV27|.|TRBJ1-2|.
CASSFGGAGYGYTF
TGTGCCAGCAGTTTTGGGGGCGCAGGCTATGGCTACACCTTC
>15|TRBV10-3|TRBD2|TRBJ2-7|.
CAISESTRGAYEQYF
TGTGCCATCAGTGAGTCGACTCGGGGGGCCTACGAGCAGTACTTC
>13|TRBV18|TRBD1|TRBJ2-5|.
CASSRGQQETQYF
TGTGCCAGCTCACGGGGACAGCAAGAGACCCAGTACTTC
>16|TRBV12-5|.|TRBJ2-3|.
CASGFRKGVGTDTQYF
TGTGCTAGTGGTTTCAGGAAGGGGGTAGGCACAGATACGCAGTATTTT
>16|TRBV9|.|TRBJ2-2|.
CASSVAAGAGSGELFF
TGTGCCAGCAGCGTAGCTGCGGGGGCCGGGAGCGGGGAGCTGTTTTTT
>15|TRBV2|.|TRBJ2-2|few
CASTQGQGPTGELFF
TGTGCCAGCACCCAGGGGCAGGGGCCCACCGGGGAGCTGTTTTTT
>15|TRBV7-9|TRBD2|TRBJ2-3|once
CASSITGLSTDTQYF
TGTGCCAGCAGCATAACGGGACTAAGCACAGATACGCAGTATTTT
>13|TRBV2|.|TRBJ2-5|.
CASTQGSKETQYF
TGTGCCAGCACTCAGGGGAGTAAAGAGACCCAGTACTTC
>15|TRBV11-2|TRBD1|TRBJ2-1|.
CASSRRQGADNEQFF
TGTGCCAGCAGCCGACGGCAGGGGGCTGACAATGAGCAGTTCTTC
>14|TRBV2|.|TRBJ2-1|.
CASRLANLGNEQFF
TGTGCCAGCAGGCTAGCGAATCTAGGCAATGAGCAGTTCTTC
>16|TRBV9|.|TRBJ2-3|.
CASSVARSSSTDTQYF
TGTGCCAGCAGCGTAGCTCGGTCCTCTAGCACAGATACGCAGTATTTT
>15|TRBV2|.|TRBJ2-3|.
CASTEDGGITDTQYF
TGTGCCAGCACTGAGGATGGGGGGATCACAGATACGCAGTATTTT
>15|TRBV7-9|.|TRBJ2-7|.
CASSPTRLSVYEQYF
TGTGCCAGCAGCCCCACCCGACTAAGCGTTTACGAGCAGTACTTC
>13|TRBV6-4|.|TRBJ2-7|many
CASSESGMSEQYF
TGTGCCAGCAGTGAATCAGGGATGAGTGAGCAGTACTTC
>15|TRBV5-1|TRBD1|TRBJ1-5|once
CASRPGQGAFEPQHF
TGCGCCAGCAGGCCGGGACAGGGGGCGTTTGAGCCCCAGCATTTT
>11|TRBV20-1|.|TRBJ2-5|.
CSARGQRFQYF
TGCAGTGCTAGAGGGCAGCGGTTCCAGTACTTC
>14|TRBV6-5|.|TRBJ1-1|.
CASSYAQGGTEAFF
TGTGCCAGCAGTTACGCACAGGGAGGGACTGAAGCTTTCTTT
>15|TRBV5-4|TRBD1|TRBJ2-1|.
CASSLAGGGYNEQFF
TGTGCCAGCAGCTTGGCAGGGGGCGGATACAATGAGCAGTTCTTC
>15|TRBV7-9|TRBD1|TRBJ2-7|.
CASTSDRRLSYEQYF
TGTGCCAGCACCTCGGACAGGCGGCTGTCCTACGAGCAGTACTTC
>15|TRBV9|.|TRBJ2-7|.
CASSVAGGHSYEQYF
TGTGCCAGCAGCGTAGCGGGGGGACACTCCTACGAGCAGTACTTC
>15|TRBV5-1|TRBD1|TRBJ2-3|.
CSSGEGTGGTDTQYF
TGCTCCTCAGGGGAGGGGACAGGGGGCACAGATACGCAGTATTTT
>15|TRBV19|.|TRBJ2-7|.
CASSMGGQRLYEQYF
TGTGCCAGTAGTATGGGGGGACAGCGTTTATACGAGCAGTACTTC
>12|TRBV6-6|.|TRBJ2-3|.
CASSYSQDTQYF
TGTGCCAGCAGTTACTCACAAGATACGCAGTATTTT
>13|TRBV19|.|TRBJ1-2|.
CASSRRGADGYTF
TGTGCCAGTAGTAGACGGGGGGCTGATGGCTACACCTTC
>14|TRBV19|TRBD2|TRBJ2-7|few
CASSWTSGTYEQYF
TGTGCCAGTAGTTGGACTAGCGGGACCTACGAGCAGTACTTC
>13|TRBV10-3|.|TRBJ2-1|.
CAIRRGSYNEQFF
TGTGCCATCAGGCGCGGCTCCTACAATGAGCAGTTCTTC
>12|TRBV25-1|.|TRBJ1-3|.
CASSDRGNTIYF
TGTGCCAGCAGTGACCGTGGAAACACCATATATTTT
>14|TRBV7-6|TRBD1|TRBJ1-3|.
CASRPDRAGNTIYF
TGTGCCAGCAGACCAGACAGGGCAGGAAACACCATATATTTT
>14|TRBV18|.|TRBJ2-1|.
CASSLIADSEEQFF
TGTGCCAGCTCACTTATTGCGGACAGCGAAGAGCAGTTCTTC
>14|TRBV5-1|.|TRBJ2-3|.
CASRLAHGTDTQYF
TGCGCCAGCAGGCTGGCACACGGCACAGATACGCAGTATTTT
>16|TRBV10-3|TRBD2|TRBJ2-1|.
CAISPASGEVYNEQFF
TGTGCCATCAGCCCCGCTAGCGGGGAGGTGTACAATGAGCAGTTCTTC
>15|TRBV7-9|.|TRBJ2-1|few
CASSSTGRTYNEQFF
TGTGCCAGCAGCTCAACAGGGCGAACCTACAATGAGCAGTTCTTC
>15|TRBV19|TRBD1|TRBJ2-6|.
CASSIQGAGANVLTF
TGTGCCAGTAGTATCCAGGGGGCTGGGGCCAACGTCCTGACTTTC
>13|TRBV4-3|.|TRBJ2-7|.
CASSQNLRGEQYF
TGCGCCAGCAGCCAAAATCTCCGGGGCGAGCAGTACTTC
>18|TRBV7-9|TRBD1|TRBJ2-7|.
CASRVGDRGVLGPYEQYF
TGTGCCAGCAGAGTTGGGGACAGGGGGGTTTTGGGGCCCTACGAGCAGTACTTC
>15|TRBV7-9|TRBD2|TRBJ2-1|.
CASSFGGGMVNEQFF
TGTGCCAGCAGCTTTGGGGGGGGTATGGTGAATGAGCAGTTCTTC
>18|TRBV27|TRBD2|TRBJ2-3|.
CASSLGTLAGGNTDTQYF
TGTGCCAGCAGTTTAGGCACACTAGCGGGGGGCAACACAGATACGCAGTATTTT
>14|TRBV6-5|.|TRBJ1-5|.
CASRTGSSNQPQHF
TGTGCCAGCAGAACAGGGAGTAGCAATCAGCCCCAGCATTTT
>15|TRBV7-7|.|TRBJ1-3|once
CASSFSFEFGNTIYF
TGTGCCAGCAGCTTTTCATTCGAGTTTGGAAACACCATATATTTT
>14|TRBV7-2|.|TRBJ1-2|.
CASSLGGGTVGYTF
TGTGCCAGCAGCTTAGGCGGGGGAACGGTTGGCTACACCTTC
>15|TRBV2|TRBD1|TRBJ1-3|many
CASRTTGGTGNTIYF
TGTGCCAGCAGGACGACAGGGGGAACCGGAAACACCATATATTTT
>15|TRBV7-9|TRBD1|TRBJ2-5|.
CASSLGDRSQETQYF
TGTGCCAGCAGCTTAGGGGACAGGAGCCAAGAGACCCAGTACTTC
>14|TRBV19|TRBD1|TRBJ1-6|.
CASSRDSYNSPLHF
TGTGCCAGTAGTAGGGACAGTTATAATTCACCCCTCCACTTT
>15|TRBV6-2/TRBV6-3|.|TRBJ1-4|.
CASSFQGKHNEKLFF
TGTGCCAGCAGTTTCCAGGGGAAACATAATGAAAAACTGTTTTTT
>15|TRBV7-2|TRBD2|TRBJ2-1|.
CASSSSGGTKNEQFF
TGTGCCAGCAGTTCAAGCGGGGGGACCAAAAATGAGCAGTTCTTC
>13|TRBV5-4|.|TRBJ2-3|.
CASSLFGGDTQYF
TGTGCCAGCAGCTTGTTCGGGGGAGATACGCAGTATTTT
>14|TRBV20-1|TRBD2|TRBJ2-5|.
CSASLTSGAETQYF
TGCAGTGCTAGTCTCACTAGCGGGGCAGAGACCCAGTACTTC
>16|TRBV28|.|TRBJ1-4|.
CASNRGKGLTNEKLFF
TGTGCCAGCAATAGGGGGAAGGGGTTAACTAATGAAAAACTGTTTTTT
>14|TRBV24-1|.|TRBJ1-1|.
CATSDNARGTEAFF
TGTGCCACCAGTGATAACGCTCGCGGTACTGAAGCTTTCTTT
>15|TRBV7-2|TRBD2|TRBJ2-3|.
CASSRGLAGADTQYF
TGTGCCAGCAGTCGGGGGCTAGCGGGGGCAGATACGCAGTATTTT
>15|TRBV7-9|.|TRBJ2-7|.
CASRYLRRGADEQYF
TGTGCCAGCAGGTATCTCAGGAGGGGCGCGGACGAGCAGTACTTC
>14|TRBV29-1|TRBD1|TRBJ2-5|.
CSAQRARGQETQYF
TGCAGCGCCCAAAGGGCCCGGGGACAGGAGACCCAGTACTTC
>13|TRBV18|TRBD2|TRBJ2-5|.
CASSRLAQETQYF
TGTGCCAGCTCCCGACTAGCACAAGAGACCCAGTACTTC
>15|TRBV2|TRBD1|TRBJ1-5|.
CASSSGQGGNQPQHF
TGTGCCAGCAGCTCGGGACAGGGGGGCAATCAGCCCCAGCATTTT
>15|TRBV9|.|TRBJ1-1|.
CASSARGWSTTEAFF
TGTGCCAGCAGCGCCAGAGGGTGGTCTACCACTGAAGCTTTCTTT
>15|TRBV5-8|TRBD2|TRBJ2-1|.
CASRLISGGDNEQFF
TGTGCCAGCAGATTGATTAGCGGGGGGGACAATGAGCAGTTCTTC